This TCR beta chain stems from a study of blood T cell repertoires in COVID-19. On the study more broadly: The United States, Italy and Spain supplied acute and convalescent COVID-19 samples.

Looked up from germline, CDR1 is SGHAT and CDR2 is FQNNGV. The CDR3 has 16 amino acids. Unmatched junction bases numbered 9, after V lost 3 bases and J lost 5 bases. This clone occurred once. In the authors' workflow: Nucleated cell counts were estimated from reference gene primer amplification. Profiling relied on immunoSEQ multiplex PCR, and the TCRdb table lists in-frame clones only, not all of them. V and J calls and clone size are as listed in that table; D and trimming were resolved from the DNA. The sample holds 220,000 or so clones, approximately 90% seen once. The clonotype was recovered from a man in his 60s with COVID-19, enrolled during active disease. The chain carries TRBV11-2 and TRBJ2-2; 7 bases are shared with TRBD2. The sample consisted of peripheral blood. CDR3 DNA sequence: TGTGCCAGCAGCTTTGGGGGGGTACGTTATACCGGGGAGCTGTTTTTT. It specifies CASSFGGVRYTGELFF.